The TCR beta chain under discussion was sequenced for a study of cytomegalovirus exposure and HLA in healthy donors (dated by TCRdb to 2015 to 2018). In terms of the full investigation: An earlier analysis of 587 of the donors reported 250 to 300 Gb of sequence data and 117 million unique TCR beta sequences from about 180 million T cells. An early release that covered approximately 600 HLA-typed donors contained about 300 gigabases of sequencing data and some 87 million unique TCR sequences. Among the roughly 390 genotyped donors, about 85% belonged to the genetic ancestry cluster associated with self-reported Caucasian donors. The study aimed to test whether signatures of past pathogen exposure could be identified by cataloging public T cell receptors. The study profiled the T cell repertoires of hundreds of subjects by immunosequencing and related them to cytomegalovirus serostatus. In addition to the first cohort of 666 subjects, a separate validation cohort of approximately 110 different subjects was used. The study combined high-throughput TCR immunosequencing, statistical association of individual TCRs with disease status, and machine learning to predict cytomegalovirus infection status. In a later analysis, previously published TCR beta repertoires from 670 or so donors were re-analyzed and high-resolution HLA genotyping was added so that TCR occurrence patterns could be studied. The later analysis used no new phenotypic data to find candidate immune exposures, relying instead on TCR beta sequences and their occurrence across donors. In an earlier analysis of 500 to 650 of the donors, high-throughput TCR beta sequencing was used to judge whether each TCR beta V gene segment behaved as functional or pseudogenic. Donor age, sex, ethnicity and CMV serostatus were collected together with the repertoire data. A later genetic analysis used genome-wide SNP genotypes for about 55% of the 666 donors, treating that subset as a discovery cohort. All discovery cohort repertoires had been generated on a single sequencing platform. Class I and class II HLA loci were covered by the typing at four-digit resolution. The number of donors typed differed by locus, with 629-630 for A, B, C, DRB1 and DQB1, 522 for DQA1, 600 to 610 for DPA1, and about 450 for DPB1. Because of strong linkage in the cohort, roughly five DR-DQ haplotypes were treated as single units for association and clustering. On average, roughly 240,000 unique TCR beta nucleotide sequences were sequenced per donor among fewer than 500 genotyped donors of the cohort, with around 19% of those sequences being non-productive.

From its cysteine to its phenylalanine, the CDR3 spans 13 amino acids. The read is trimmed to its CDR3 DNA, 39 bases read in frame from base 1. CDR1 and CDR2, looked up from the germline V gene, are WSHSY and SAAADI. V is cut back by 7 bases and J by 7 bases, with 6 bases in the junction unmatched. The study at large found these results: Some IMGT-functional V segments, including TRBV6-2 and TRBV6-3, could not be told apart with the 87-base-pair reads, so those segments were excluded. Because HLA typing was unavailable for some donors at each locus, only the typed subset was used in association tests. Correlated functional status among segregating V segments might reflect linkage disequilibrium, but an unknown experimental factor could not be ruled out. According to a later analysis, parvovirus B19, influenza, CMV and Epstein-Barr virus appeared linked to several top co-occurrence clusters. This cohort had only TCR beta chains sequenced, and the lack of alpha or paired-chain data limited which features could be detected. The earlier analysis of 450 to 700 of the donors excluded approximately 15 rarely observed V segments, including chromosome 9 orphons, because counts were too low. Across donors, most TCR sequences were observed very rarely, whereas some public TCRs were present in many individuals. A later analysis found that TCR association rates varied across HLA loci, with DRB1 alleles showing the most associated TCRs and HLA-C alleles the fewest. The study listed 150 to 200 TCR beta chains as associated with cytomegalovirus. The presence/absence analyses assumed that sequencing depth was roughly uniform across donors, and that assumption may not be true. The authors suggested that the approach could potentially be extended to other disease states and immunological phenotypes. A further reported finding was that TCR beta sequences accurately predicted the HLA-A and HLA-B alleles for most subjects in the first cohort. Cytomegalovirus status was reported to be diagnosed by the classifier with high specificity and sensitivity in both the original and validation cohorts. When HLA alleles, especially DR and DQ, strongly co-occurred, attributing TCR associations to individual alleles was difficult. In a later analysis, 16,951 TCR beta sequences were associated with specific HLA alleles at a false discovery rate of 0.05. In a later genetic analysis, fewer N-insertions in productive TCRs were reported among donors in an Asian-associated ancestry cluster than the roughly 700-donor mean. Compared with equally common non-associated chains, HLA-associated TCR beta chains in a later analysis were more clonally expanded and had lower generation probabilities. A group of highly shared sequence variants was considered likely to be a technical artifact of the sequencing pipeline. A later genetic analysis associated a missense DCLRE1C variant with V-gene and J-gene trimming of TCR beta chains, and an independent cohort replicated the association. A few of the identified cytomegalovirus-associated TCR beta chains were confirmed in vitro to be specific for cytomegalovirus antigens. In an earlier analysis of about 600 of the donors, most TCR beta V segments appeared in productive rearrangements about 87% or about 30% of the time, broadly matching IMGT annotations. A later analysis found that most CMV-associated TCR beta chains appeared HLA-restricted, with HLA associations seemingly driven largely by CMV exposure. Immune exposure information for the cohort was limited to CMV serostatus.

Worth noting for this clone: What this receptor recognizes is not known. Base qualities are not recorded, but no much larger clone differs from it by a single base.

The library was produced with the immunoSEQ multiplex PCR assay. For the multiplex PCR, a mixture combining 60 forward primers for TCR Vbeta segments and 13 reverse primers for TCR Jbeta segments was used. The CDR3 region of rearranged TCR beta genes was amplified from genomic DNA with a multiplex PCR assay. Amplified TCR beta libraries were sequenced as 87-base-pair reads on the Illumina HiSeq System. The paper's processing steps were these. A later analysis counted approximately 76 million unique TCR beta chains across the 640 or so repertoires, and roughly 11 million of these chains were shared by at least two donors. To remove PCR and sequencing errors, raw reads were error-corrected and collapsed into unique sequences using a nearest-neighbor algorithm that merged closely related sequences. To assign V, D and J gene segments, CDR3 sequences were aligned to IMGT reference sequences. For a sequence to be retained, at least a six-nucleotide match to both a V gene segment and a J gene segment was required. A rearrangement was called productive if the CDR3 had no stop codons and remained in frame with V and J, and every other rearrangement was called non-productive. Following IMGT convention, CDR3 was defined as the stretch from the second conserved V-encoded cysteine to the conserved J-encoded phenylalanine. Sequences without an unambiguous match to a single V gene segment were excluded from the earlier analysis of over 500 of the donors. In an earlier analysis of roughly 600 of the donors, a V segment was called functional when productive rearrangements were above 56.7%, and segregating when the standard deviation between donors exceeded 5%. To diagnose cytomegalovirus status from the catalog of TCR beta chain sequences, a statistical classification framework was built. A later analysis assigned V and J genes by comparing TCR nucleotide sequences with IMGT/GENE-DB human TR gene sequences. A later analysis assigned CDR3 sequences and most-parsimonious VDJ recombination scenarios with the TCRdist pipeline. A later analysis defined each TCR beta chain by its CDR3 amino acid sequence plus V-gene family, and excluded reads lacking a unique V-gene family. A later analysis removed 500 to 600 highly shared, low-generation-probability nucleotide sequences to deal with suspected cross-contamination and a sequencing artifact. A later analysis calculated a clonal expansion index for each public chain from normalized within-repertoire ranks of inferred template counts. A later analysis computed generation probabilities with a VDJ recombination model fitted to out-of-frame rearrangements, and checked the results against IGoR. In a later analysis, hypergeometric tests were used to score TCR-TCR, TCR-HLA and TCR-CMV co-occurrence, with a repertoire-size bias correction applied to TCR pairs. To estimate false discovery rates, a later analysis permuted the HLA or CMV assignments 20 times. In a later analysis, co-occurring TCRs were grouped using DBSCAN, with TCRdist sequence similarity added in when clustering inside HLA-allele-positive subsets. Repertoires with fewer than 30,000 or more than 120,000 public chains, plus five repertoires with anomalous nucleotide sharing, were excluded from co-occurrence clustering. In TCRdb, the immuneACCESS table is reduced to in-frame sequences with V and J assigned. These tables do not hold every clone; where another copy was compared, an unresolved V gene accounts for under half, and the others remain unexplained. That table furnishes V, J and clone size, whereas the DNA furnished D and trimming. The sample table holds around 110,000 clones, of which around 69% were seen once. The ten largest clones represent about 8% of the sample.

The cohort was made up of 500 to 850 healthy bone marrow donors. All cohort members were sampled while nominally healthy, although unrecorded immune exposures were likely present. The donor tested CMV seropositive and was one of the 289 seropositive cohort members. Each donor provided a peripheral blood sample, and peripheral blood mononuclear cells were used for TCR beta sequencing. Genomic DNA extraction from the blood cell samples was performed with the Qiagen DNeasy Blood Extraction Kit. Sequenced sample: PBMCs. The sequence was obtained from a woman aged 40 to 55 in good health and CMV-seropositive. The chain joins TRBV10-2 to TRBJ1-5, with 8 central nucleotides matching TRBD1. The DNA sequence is TGCGCCAGCACGACAGGGGCGGGCCAGCCCCAGCATTTT. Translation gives CASTTGAGQPQHF.